This is a list of T cell receptor beta chains from one sample in a study of immune characterization of retroperitoneal liposarcoma. TCRdb re-called the PCR reads with MiXCR, one entry per CDR3 protein. The sample consists of more than 9,000 distinct CDR3 sequences, roughly 29% of them appearing once. The source material was tumor tissue. These receptor sequences come from a female donor with retroperitoneal liposarcoma. Both conserved end residues are part of each CDR3. The order of the fields is V gene, J gene, CDR3 protein.

V gene: TRBV6-1
J gene: TRBJ2-1
CDR3 protein: CASIPGGAVNEQFF

V gene: TRBV7-3
J gene: TRBJ2-3
CDR3 protein: CASSFDSGGTDTQYF

V gene: TRBV6-1
J gene: TRBJ1-1
CDR3 protein: CASLARGLDTEAFF

V gene: TRBV7-2
J gene: TRBJ1-1
CDR3 protein: CASSFYGMNTEAFF

V gene: TRBV27
J gene: TRBJ2-1
CDR3 protein: CASSLALVEGSYNEQFF

V gene: TRBV7-6
J gene: TRBJ2-4
CDR3 protein: CASSLAGGGREQYF

V gene: TRBV6-1
J gene: TRBJ2-5
CDR3 protein: CASSPPGVVSAGQYF

V gene: TRBV27
J gene: TRBJ2-7
CDR3 protein: CASSYRQGHYEQYF

V gene: TRBV10-2
J gene: TRBJ1-2
CDR3 protein: CASRSDRDYGYTF

V gene: TRBV6-1
J gene: TRBJ1-5
CDR3 protein: CASSRGGGTDNQPQHF

V gene: TRBV6-6
J gene: TRBJ2-4
CDR3 protein: CASSYSPLASGGSDEQYF

V gene: TRBV6-4
J gene: TRBJ2-3
CDR3 protein: CASGQPGADTQYF

V gene: TRBV7-2
J gene: TRBJ2-1
CDR3 protein: CASSLTSGSAEQFF

V gene: TRBV27
J gene: TRBJ2-7
CDR3 protein: CASSQTTSYSYEQYF

V gene: TRBV6-4
J gene: TRBJ2-5
CDR3 protein: CASSDSAGSGSNEQYF

V gene: TRBV24-1
J gene: TRBJ2-3
CDR3 protein: CATSDSTRLAGGPRDTDTQYF